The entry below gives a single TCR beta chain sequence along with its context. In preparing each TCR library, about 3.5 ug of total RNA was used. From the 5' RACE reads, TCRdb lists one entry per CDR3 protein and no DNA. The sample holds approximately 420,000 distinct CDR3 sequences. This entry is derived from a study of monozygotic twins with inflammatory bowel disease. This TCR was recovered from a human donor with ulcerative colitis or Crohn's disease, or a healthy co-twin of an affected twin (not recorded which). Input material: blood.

CDR3 sequence: CAISEGSGHGDTQYF. This chain uses TRBV10-3 with TRBJ2-3; TCRdb picks TRBD2, but there is no DNA to check that call. Germline CDR1 ENHRY, CDR2 SYGVKD. This CDR3 region has 15 residues.